This T cell receptor beta chain was obtained from a study of OX40 agonist ivuxolimab in advanced cancers. This CDR3 has 14 amino acids. V lost 6 bases and J lost 1, with 12 bases in between. Germline V gene data show CDR1 as MNHEY and CDR2 as SVGAGI. Researchers took blood at baseline, on cycle 4 day 1, and on cycle 7 day 1. Some clones are missing from TCRdb's copy, which holds only in-frame ones; the method was immunoSEQ multiplex PCR. This sample has 20,000 to 30,000 clones, with approximately 91% found just once. This TCR was recovered from an adult with an advanced solid tumor such as melanoma, head and neck, liver or kidney cancer. The sequencing used CD4+ or CD8+ T cells sorted from blood, collected in a trial of the OX40 agonist ivuxolimab. This chain joins TRBV6-5 and TRBJ1-1; D is unresolved. CDR3 region: CASSLVKGNTEAFF. The CDR3 nucleotides read TGTGCCAGCAGCCTCGTTAAGGGGAACACTGAAGCTTTCTTT.